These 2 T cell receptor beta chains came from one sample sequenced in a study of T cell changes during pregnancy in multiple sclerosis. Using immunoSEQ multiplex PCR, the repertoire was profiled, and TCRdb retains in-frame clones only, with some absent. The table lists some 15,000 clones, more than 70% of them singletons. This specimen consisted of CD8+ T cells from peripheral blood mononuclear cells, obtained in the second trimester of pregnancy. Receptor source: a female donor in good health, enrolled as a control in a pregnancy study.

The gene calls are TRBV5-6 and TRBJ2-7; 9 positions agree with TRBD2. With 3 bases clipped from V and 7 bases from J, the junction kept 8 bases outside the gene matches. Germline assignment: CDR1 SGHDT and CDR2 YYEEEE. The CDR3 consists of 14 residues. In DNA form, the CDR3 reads TGTGCCAGCAGCTCTAGCGGGGCCTCGGTTGAGCAGTACTTC. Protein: CASSSSGASVEQYF.

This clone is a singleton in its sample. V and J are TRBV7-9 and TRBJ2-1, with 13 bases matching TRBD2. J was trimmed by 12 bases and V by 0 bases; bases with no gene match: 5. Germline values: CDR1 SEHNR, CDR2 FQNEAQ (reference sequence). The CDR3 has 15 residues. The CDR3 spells CASSLAGLAGRGQFF. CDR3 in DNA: TGTGCCAGCAGCTTAGCGGGACTAGCGGGAAGGGGGCAGTTCTTC.